Listed here are 27 T cell receptor beta chains from one sample, sequenced in a study of blood T cell repertoires in COVID-19. Sequencing was performed with immunoSEQ multiplex PCR; in TCRdb, only in-frame clones are kept and a portion is missing. The sample consists of 200,000 to 250,000 clones, 70% to 90% of them appearing once. The sequenced sample consisted of peripheral blood. These receptors originate from a man aged 35 to 55 with acute or convalescent COVID-19.

The genes are TRBV2 and TRBJ1-5; 12 bases fit TRBD1. Germline CDR1 SNHLY, CDR2 FYNNEI. Trimming at V came to 7 bases and at J to 7 bases, leaving 2 bases not matched to a gene. This CDR3 region has 13 residues. CDR3 protein: CASMGTGGQPQHF. CDR3 nucleotide sequence: TGTGCCAGCATGGGGACAGGGGGCCAGCCCCAGCATTTT.

The rearrangement uses TRBV10-3 and TRBJ2-2; possibly TRBD1 for D (6 bases). Trimming left V 4 bases short and J 2 bases short, with 20 bases between. Germline CDR1 is ENHRY and CDR2 is SYGVKD. The CDR3 is 18 residues long. DNA for the CDR3: TGTGCCATCAGTGCGGGGTGGGGGCAGGGCCCCAACACCGGGGAGCTGTTTTTT. Amino acids: CAISAGWGQGPNTGELFF.

The CDR3 nucleotides read TGCGCCAGCACCAGACTAGCGGGTTCCTACAATGAGCAGTTCTTC. Its protein is CASTRLAGSYNEQFF. The chain uses TRBV4-1 and TRBJ2-1; 10 bases match TRBD2. V lost 7 bases and J lost 1; bases outside the gene matches: 4. Looked up from germline, CDR1 is MGHRA and CDR2 is YSYEKL. The CDR3 loop spans 15 amino acids.

The chain recombines TRBV2 with TRBJ2-7, with D possibly being TRBD1 (6 bases). CDR1 and CDR2 from the germline V gene are SNHLY and FYNNEI. V lost 6 bases and J 3 bases, leaving 9 bases between the germline ends. The CDR3 is 12 amino acids. CDR3 protein: CASRGQNYEQYF. The CDR3 nucleotides read TGTGCCAGCAGGGGACAAAACTACGAGCAGTACTTC.

J is TRBJ1-3 and V is TRBV7-3, with D possibly matching TRBD1 (5 bases). Germline lookup yields CDR1 SGHTA and CDR2 FQGTGA. The CDR3 has 16 residues. Trimming stripped 3 bases from V and 4 bases from J, with 16 bases between. The CDR3: CASSFDSSGPGNTIYF. The CDR3 nucleotides read TGTGCCAGCAGCTTTGACAGCAGTGGACCCGGAAACACCATATATTTT.

This clone showed up many times. The gene calls are TRBV6-5 and TRBJ2-7; 7 bases are a match to TRBD2. The CDR3 loop spans 15 amino acids. The junction had 9 bases not matched to a gene; V was cut back by 0 bases and J by 7 bases. Germline V gives CDR1 MNHEY, CDR2 SVGAGI. The CDR3 spells CASSYSVGGVTEQYF. CDR3 coding DNA: TGTGCCAGCAGTTACTCGGTGGGGGGGGTTACAGAGCAGTACTTC.

The rearrangement links TRBV27 to TRBJ2-1; maybe TRBD2 (10 bases). This CDR3 is 21 amino acids long. Germline V lookup: CDR1 MNHEY, CDR2 SMNVEV (reference sequence). Trimming removed 2 bases from V and 8 bases from J, with 34 bases in between. CDR3 bases: TGTGCCAGCAGTTTAGGTTACTGGGGGGACAGGGCTAGCGGGGGAGGCTATGAGCAGTTCTTC. It translates to CASSLGYWGDRASGGGYEQFF.

V gene TRBV9 combines with J gene TRBJ1-2, with unresolved D. The germline CDR1 and CDR2 sequences are SGDLS and YYNGEE. Trimming pared 3 bases from V and 4 bases from J, leaving 19 bases between. This CDR3 is 16 amino acids long. CDR3: CASSALRGQAFYGYTF. The CDR3 bases are TGTGCCAGCAGCGCCTTACGTGGGCAGGCCTTCTATGGCTACACCTTC.

This clone was recorded only once. J is TRBJ1-6 and V is TRBV28; TRBD1 matches 7 bases. V shed 3 bases, J shed 7 bases, and the junction held 12 bases outside the gene matches. Germline V gene sequence: CDR1 MDHEN, CDR2 SYDVKM. The CDR3 loop spans 17 amino acids. The CDR3, as DNA: TGTGCCAGCAGTTTTCCCATCCCCGGGACAGACAATTCACCCCTCCACTTT. Translated, it gives CASSFPIPGTDNSPLHF. Filled out from reference TRBV28 and TRBJ1-6, the complete variable domain reads DVKVTQSSRYLVKRTGEKVFLECVQDMDHENMFWYRQDPGLGLRLIYFSYDVKMKEKGDIPEGYSVSREKKERFSLILESASTNQTSMYLCASSFPIPGTDNSPLHFGNGTRLTVT.

To note about this clone: Other DNA sequences of this sample code for an identical CDR3. The chain employs TRBV11-2 and TRBJ2-2, with 8 bases identical to TRBD2. CDR1 and CDR2 from the germline V gene are SGHAT and FQNNGV. The CDR3 has 18 residues. With 0 bases clipped from V and 0 bases from J, the junction kept 6 bases outside the gene matches. The CDR3 reads CASSLDPSGFANTGELFF. CDR3 bases: TGTGCCAGCAGCTTAGATCCTAGCGGGTTCGCGAACACCGGGGAGCTGTTTTTT.

The CDR3 protein is CASSFQGGTEAFF. CDR3 coding DNA: TGTGCCAGCAGCTTCCAGGGTGGCACTGAAGCTTTCTTT. This chain uses TRBV5-4 with TRBJ1-1; maybe TRBD1 (5 bases). This CDR3 spans 13 amino acids. Trimming removed 2 bases at V and 4 bases at J, with 9 bases between. Germline V lookup: CDR1 SGHNT, CDR2 YYREEE (reference sequence).

This chain connects TRBV7-2 to TRBJ1-2, with D hard to call. Germline CDR1 SGHTA, CDR2 FQGNSA. The CDR3 is 13 amino acids. Trimming took off 7 bases at V and 8 bases at J, with 17 bases between the two ends. CDR3 DNA sequence: TGTGCCAGCACCCCGCGGGCCGAGGCAGGCTACACCTTC. The encoded protein is CASTPRAEAGYTF. The variable domain in full, with the rest retrieved from reference TRBV7-2 and TRBJ1-2, is GAGVSQSPSNKVTEKGKDVELRCDPISGHTALYWYRQSLGQGLEFLIYFQGNSAPDKSGLPSDRFSAERTGGSVSTLTIQRTQQEDSAVYLCASTPRAEAGYTFGSGTRLTVV.

This clone was observed a handful of times. The chain combines TRBV14 with TRBJ1-1; tentatively, D is TRBD1 (6 bases). Trimming left V 4 bases short and J 1 base short, with 13 bases between. The CDR3 sequence is 15 residues long. CDR1 is SGHDN, CDR2 FVKESK, per germline. CDR3 sequence: CASSLLRGGNTEAFF. CDR3 DNA sequence: TGTGCCAGCAGCCTCCTAAGGGGGGGGAACACTGAAGCTTTCTTT.

V is TRBV19 and J is TRBJ1-5; D is perhaps TRBD1 (5 bases). Germline-derived CDR1 and CDR2 are LNHDA and SQIVND (reference sequence). V lost 6 bases to trimming and J lost 4 bases, with 16 bases between them. The CDR3 sequence is 15 residues long. In DNA, the CDR3 is TGTGCCAGTAGCCCTCGCGGGACCGCTAATCAGCCCCAGCATTTT. Translating it yields CASSPRGTANQPQHF. Full variable domain (rest looked up from reference TRBV19 and TRBJ1-5): DGGITQSPKYLFRKEGQNVTLSCEQNLNHDAMYWYRQDPGQGLRLIYYSQIVNDFQKGDIAEGYSVSREKKESFPLTVTSAQKNPTAFYLCASSPRGTANQPQHFGDGTRLSIL.

The chain joins TRBV29-1 to TRBJ2-1, with 7 bases fitting TRBD2. Germline V gene lookup returns CDR1 SQVTM and CDR2 ANQGSEA. The CDR3 covers 14 residues. V lost 3 bases to trimming and J lost 4 bases; unmatched junction nucleotides: 6. As DNA, the CDR3 is TGCAGCGTTGACCCCAGCGGGGATTACAATGAGCAGTTCTTC. Its translation: CSVDPSGDYNEQFF.

V usage is TRBV9 and J usage is TRBJ2-1, with a weak D call TRBD1 (6 bases). The V and J ends lost 3 bases and 6 bases respectively, with 16 bases between them. The CDR3 contains 15 residues. CDR1 and CDR2 (germline): SGDLS, YYNGEE. Here the CDR3 reads CASSDQGRDFNEQFF. The CDR3 DNA is TGTGCCAGCAGCGATCAGGGGCGAGATTTCAATGAGCAGTTCTTC.

The J gene is TRBJ1-5, the V gene TRBV5-6; D is undetermined. V lost 3 bases to trimming and J lost 2 bases, with 12 bases between them. The CDR3 sequence is 15 residues long. The V gene's germline CDR1 is SGHDT and CDR2 YYEEEE. The CDR3 protein is CASSSDGGGNQPQHF. As DNA, the CDR3 is TGTGCCAGCAGCTCCGACGGCGGGGGCAATCAGCCCCAGCATTTT.

The CDR3 DNA sequence: TGTGCCAGCAGCCCACAGGCCGGTCATAATTCACCCCTCCACTTT. This gives the protein CASSPQAGHNSPLHF. The chain links TRBV7-2 to TRBJ1-6; D possibly corresponds to TRBD1 (5 bases). V lost 5 bases, J lost 5 bases, and 13 bases lay in between. Germline lookup yields CDR1 SGHTA and CDR2 FQGNSA. This CDR3 spans 15 amino acids.

The rearrangement joins TRBV5-5 to TRBJ1-3; a weak D match, TRBD1 (6 bases). Germline V gene sequence: CDR1 SGHKS, CDR2 YYEKEE (reference sequence). Trimming cost V 4 bases and J 3 bases, with 17 bases left between them. CDR3 length equals 16 residues. This chain's CDR3 is CASSKETGSVGNTIYF. CDR3 DNA: TGTGCCAGCAGCAAGGAGACAGGCTCGGTTGGAAACACCATATATTTT. The full variable domain, rest sourced from reference TRBV5-5 and TRBJ1-3, is DAGVTQSPTHLIKTRGQQVTLRCSPISGHKSVSWYQQVLGQGPQFIFQYYEKEERGRGNFPDRFSARQFPNYSSELNVNALLLGDSALYLCASSKETGSVGNTIYFGEGSWLTVV.

The V and J genes are TRBV18 and TRBJ1-3; 8 bases are a match to TRBD1. The V gene end was trimmed by 2 bases and the J gene end by 4 bases; junction bases not matched to a gene: 7. The CDR3 extends over 16 amino acids. Per the germline V gene, CDR1 is KGHSH and CDR2 is LQKENI. The chain's CDR3 is CASSPALGQGGNTIYF. DNA of the CDR3: TGTGCCAGCTCACCAGCGCTTGGACAGGGAGGAAACACCATATATTTT.

V gene TRBV12-3 or TRBV12-4 combines with J gene TRBJ2-5; 8 positions agree with TRBD2. Trimming cost V 8 bases and J 4 bases; bases outside gene matches: 3. This CDR3 has 12 amino acids. CDR3 DNA sequence: TGTGCCAGCCGGGGACTAGGAGAGACCCAGTACTTC. Its protein is CASRGLGETQYF.

The V and J genes are TRBV7-9 and TRBJ1-4; 11 bases map to TRBD1. This CDR3 is 17 amino acids long. V trimming: 2 bases; J trimming: 1 base; junction bases outside the gene matches: 3. Germline V CDR1 and CDR2: SEHNR, FQNEAQ (reference sequence). CDR3 bases: TGTGCCAGCAGCTTAAGGACAGGGGGCGAAACTAATGAAAAACTGTTTTTT. Protein sequence: CASSLRTGGETNEKLFF.

This clone has just one count. This chain joins TRBV3-1 (or the pseudogene TRBV3-2) and TRBJ2-7; TRBD2 matches at 12 bases. The CDR3 runs 15 residues. The V gene end was trimmed by 0 bases and the J gene end by 7 bases; junction bases not matched to a gene: 4. The V gene's germline CDR1 is LGHDT and CDR2 YNNKEL (reference sequence). CDR3 coding DNA: TGTGCCAGCAGCCAAGAGCCTAGCGGGGGGGGAGAGCAGTACTTC. It codes for CASSQEPSGGGEQYF.

The chain has TRBV10-3 and TRBJ1-1, with D unresolved. The germline V gene encodes CDR1 ENHRY and CDR2 SYGVKD. Trimming pared 0 bases from V and 0 bases from J, leaving 8 bases between. The CDR3 consists of 15 residues. The CDR3 coding sequence is TGTGCCATCAGTGAGTCGGCAGACATGAACACTGAAGCTTTCTTT. Translation: CAISESADMNTEAFF.

The chain links TRBV6-1 to TRBJ1-5, with TRBD1 matching over 7 bases. Trimming took 1 base from V and 5 from J; bases not matched to a gene: 11. Germline-derived CDR1 and CDR2 are MNHNS and SASEGT. CDR3 size: 17 residues. CDR3 DNA: TGTGCCAGCAGTGAAGGGAGGGGGCTACTCCCTGATCAGCCCCAGCATTTT. Translation: CASSEGRGLLPDQPQHF.

In the case of this clone: At one boundary the junction diverges from the germline segment, which might be a read error. The rearrangement uses TRBV16 and TRBJ2-7; D is possibly TRBD2 (5 bases). CDR1 KGHSY and CDR2 FQNENV come from the germline V gene. This CDR3 is 13 amino acids long. Here the CDR3 reads CASSQSTGSEQCF. The CDR3 DNA is TGTGCCAGCAGCCAAAGTACTGGGAGCGAGCAGTGCTTC. The variable domain in full, completed from reference TRBV16 and TRBJ2-7, reads GEEVAQTPKHLVRGEGQKAKLYCAPIKGHSYVFWYQQVLKNEFKFLISFQNENVFDETGMPKERFSAKCLPNSPCSLEIQATKLEDSAVYFCASSQSTGSEQCFGPGTRLTVT.

This chain joins TRBV7-8 and TRBJ1-4; weak D call: TRBD1 (5 bases). Germline assignment: CDR1 SGHVS and CDR2 FQNEAQ. CDR3 length: 19 amino acids. V lost 0 bases to trimming and J lost 8 bases, with 25 bases between them. Here the CDR3 DNA reads TGTGCCAGCAGCTTAGCTTTTAAGATTAGTCAGGGAGGAGTAGAAAAACTGTTTTTT. Protein: CASSLAFKISQGGVEKLFF. Full variable domain (rest looked up from reference TRBV7-8 and TRBJ1-4): GAGVSQSPRYKVAKRGQDVALRCDPISGHVSLFWYQQALGQGPEFLTYFQNEAQLDKSGLPSDRFFAERPEGSVSTLKIQRTQQEDSAVYLCASSLAFKISQGGVEKLFFGSGTQLSVL.